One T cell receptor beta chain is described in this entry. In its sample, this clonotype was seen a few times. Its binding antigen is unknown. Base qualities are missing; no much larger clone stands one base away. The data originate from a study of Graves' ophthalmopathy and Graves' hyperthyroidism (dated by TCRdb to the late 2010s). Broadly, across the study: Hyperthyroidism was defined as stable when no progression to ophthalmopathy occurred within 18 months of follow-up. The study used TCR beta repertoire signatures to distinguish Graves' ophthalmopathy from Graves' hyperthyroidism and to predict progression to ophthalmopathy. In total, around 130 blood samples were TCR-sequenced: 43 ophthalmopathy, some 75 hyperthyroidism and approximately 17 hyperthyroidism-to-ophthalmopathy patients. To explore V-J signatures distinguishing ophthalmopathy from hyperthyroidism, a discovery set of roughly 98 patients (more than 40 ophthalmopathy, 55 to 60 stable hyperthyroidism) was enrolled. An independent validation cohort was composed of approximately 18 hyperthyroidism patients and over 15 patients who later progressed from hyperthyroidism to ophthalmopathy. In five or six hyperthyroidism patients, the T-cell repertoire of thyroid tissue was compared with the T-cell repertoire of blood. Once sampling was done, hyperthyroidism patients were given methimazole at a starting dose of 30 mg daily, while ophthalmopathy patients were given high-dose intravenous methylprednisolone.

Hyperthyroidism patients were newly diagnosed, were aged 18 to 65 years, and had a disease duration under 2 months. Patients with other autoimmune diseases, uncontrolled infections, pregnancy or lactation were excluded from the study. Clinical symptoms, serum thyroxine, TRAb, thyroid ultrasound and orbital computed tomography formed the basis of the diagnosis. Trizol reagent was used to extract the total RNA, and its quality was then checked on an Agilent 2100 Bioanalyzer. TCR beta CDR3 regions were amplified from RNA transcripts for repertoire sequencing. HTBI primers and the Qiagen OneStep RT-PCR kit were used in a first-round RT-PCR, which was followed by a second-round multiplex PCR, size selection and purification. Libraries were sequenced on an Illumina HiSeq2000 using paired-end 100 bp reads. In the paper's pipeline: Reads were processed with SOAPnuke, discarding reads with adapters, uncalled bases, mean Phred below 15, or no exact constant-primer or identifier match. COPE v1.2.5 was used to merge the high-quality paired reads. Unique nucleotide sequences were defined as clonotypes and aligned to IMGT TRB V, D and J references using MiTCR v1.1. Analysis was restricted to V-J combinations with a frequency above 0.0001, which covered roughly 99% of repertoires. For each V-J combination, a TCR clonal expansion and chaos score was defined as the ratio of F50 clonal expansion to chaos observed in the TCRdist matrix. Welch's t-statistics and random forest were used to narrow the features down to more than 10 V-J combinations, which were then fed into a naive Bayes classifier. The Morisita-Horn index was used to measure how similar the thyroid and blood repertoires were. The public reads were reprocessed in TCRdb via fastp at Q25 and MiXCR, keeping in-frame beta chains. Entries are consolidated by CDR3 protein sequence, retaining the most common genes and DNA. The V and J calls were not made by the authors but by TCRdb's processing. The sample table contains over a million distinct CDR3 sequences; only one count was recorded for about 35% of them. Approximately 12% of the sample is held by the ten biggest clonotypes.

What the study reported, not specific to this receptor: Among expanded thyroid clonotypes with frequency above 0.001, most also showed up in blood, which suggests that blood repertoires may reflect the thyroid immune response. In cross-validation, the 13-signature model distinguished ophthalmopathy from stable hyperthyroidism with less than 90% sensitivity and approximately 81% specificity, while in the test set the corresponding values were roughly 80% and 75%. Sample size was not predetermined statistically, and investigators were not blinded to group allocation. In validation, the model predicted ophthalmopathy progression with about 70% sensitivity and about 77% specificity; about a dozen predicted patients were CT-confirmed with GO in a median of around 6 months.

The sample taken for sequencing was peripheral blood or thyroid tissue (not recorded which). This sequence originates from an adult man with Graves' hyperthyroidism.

The DNA is as follows: TGCAGTGCTATGTTTAGGACAGGGAGTGACGAGCAGTACTTC. Translated, it reads CSAMFRTGSDEQYF. The chain employs TRBV20-1 and TRBJ2-7; 8 bases in the middle match TRBD1. CDR1 DFQATT and CDR2 SNEGSKA are derived from the germline V gene (reference sequence). Here V drops 4 bases and J drops 5 bases, and the junction holds 10 bases not matched to any gene. Inclusive of the bounding cysteine and phenylalanine, the CDR3 is 14 residues long. Only the CDR3 DNA is retained, 42 bases long and in frame from the first base.